The 6 T cell receptor beta chains below were found in one sample sequenced in a study of blood T cell repertoires in COVID-19. Method: immunoSEQ multiplex PCR; TCRdb's copy keeps in-frame clones and lacks some. The sample yields 400,000 to 550,000 clones, about 89% seen once. Sequencing was done on a sample of peripheral blood. The receptors shown here come from a woman in her thirties with acute or convalescent COVID-19.

This sequence joins TRBV6-6 and TRBJ1-5; tentatively, D is TRBD1 (6 bases). CDR1 is MNHNY and CDR2 is SVGAGI in the germline V gene (reference sequence). Trimming cost V 4 bases and J 5 bases, with 9 bases left between them. The CDR3 extends over 13 amino acids. The chain's CDR3 is CASSLRGHQPQHF. The CDR3 bases are TGTGCCAGCAGTTTGCGGGGGCATCAGCCCCAGCATTTT.

The V gene is TRBV19, the J gene TRBJ2-3; TRBD1 might be the D (6 bases). The CDR3 is 15 residues long. V was shortened by 3 bases and J by 1 base, with 11 bases between the two germline ends. Germline CDR1 LNHDA, CDR2 SQIVND (reference sequence). CDR3 protein: CASSMPNRGTDTQYF. The CDR3, as DNA: TGTGCCAGTAGTATGCCAAACAGGGGCACAGATACGCAGTATTTT.

The rearrangement links TRBV2 to TRBJ2-1, with a weak D call TRBD2 (5 bases). CDR1 and CDR2 (germline): SNHLY, FYNNEI. The CDR3 spans 14 residues. Between the trimmed V and J ends, which lost 7 bases and 5 bases, there was a span of 15 bases. The CDR3 coding sequence is TGTGCCAGCAACCCCCGGGATATAAACAATGAGCAGTTCTTC. Protein product: CASNPRDINNEQFF.

J is TRBJ2-7 and V is TRBV18, with a weak D call TRBD2 (6 bases). This CDR3 has 14 amino acids. Deletions cut 2 bases from V and 7 bases from J, with 15 bases between. Germline V lookup: CDR1 KGHSH, CDR2 LQKENI. The CDR3 reads CASSPGGTGVEQYF. CDR3 bases: TGTGCCAGCTCACCAGGTGGCACGGGGGTTGAGCAGTACTTC. The complete variable domain, with remaining parts taken from reference TRBV18 and TRBJ2-7, reads NAGVMQNPRHLVRRRGQEARLRCSPMKGHSHVYWYRQLPEEGLKFMVYLQKENIIDESGMPKERFSAEFPKEGPSILRIQQVVRGDSAAYFCASSPGGTGVEQYFGPGTRLTVT.

The rearrangement links TRBV2 to TRBJ2-7, with 10 bases fitting TRBD2. Germline CDR1 and CDR2: SNHLY and FYNNEI. The CDR3 is made up of 20 amino acids. Trimming removed 8 bases from V and 0 bases from J; junction bases left unmatched: 22. The CDR3 DNA reads TGTGCCAGCCTTATTTTCTCTAGCGGGGGCCCACTCAAAAGCTCCTACGAGCAGTACTTC. This translates into CASLIFSSGGPLKSSYEQYF.

The rearrangement joins TRBV19 to TRBJ1-4, with 7 bases fitting TRBD1. V gave up 4 bases and J gave up 4 bases; unmatched junction bases: 6. The CDR3 is 15 residues long. The germline V gene has CDR1 LNHDA and CDR2 SQIVND (reference sequence). In DNA, the CDR3 is TGTGCCAGTAGTAACTCGGGACAGCATAATGAAAAACTGTTTTTT. Translated: CASSNSGQHNEKLFF.